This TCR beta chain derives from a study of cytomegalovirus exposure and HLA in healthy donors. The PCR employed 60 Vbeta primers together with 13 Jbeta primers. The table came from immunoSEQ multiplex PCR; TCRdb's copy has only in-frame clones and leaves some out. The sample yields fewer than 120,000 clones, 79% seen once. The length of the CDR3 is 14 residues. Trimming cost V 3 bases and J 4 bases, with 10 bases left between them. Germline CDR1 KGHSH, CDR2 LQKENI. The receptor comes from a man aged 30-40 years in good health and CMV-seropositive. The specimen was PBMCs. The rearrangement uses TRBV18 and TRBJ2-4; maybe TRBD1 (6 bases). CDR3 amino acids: CASSPDRRKNIQYF. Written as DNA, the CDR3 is TGTGCCAGCTCACCCGACAGGAGAAAAAACATTCAGTACTTC.